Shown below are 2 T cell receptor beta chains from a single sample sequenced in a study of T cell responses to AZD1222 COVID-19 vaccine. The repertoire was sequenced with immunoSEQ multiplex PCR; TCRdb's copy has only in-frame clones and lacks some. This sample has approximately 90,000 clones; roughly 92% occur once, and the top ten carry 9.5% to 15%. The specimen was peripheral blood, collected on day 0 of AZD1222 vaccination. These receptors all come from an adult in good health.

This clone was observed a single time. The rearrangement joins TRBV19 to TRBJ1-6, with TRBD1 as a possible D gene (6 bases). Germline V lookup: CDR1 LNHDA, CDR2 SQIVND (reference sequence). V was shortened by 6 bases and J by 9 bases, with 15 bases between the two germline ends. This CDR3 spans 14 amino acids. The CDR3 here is CASRETGRVSPLHF. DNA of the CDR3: TGTGCCAGTAGAGAGACAGGACGGGTTTCACCCCTCCACTTT. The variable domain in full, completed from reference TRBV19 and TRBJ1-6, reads DGGITQSPKYLFRKEGQNVTLSCEQNLNHDAMYWYRQDPGQGLRLIYYSQIVNDFQKGDIAEGYSVSREKKESFPLTVTSAQKNPTAFYLCASRETGRVSPLHFGNGTRLTVT.

This CDR3 reads CASSDENSPLHF. CDR3 sequence (DNA): TGTGCCAGCAGTGACGAGAATTCACCCCTCCACTTT. The chain joins TRBV6-1 to TRBJ1-6; D unresolved. The V gene lost 3 bases and the J gene lost 7 bases, with 4 bases spanning the gap. CDR1 and CDR2 from the germline V gene are MNHNS and SASEGT. CDR3 size: 12 residues.